This T cell receptor beta chain was sequenced during a study of blood T cell repertoires in COVID-19. The overall study: PBMCs, B-cell-depleted T cells, or T cells were the source of the cDNA or gDNA that made up the material.

The trim removed 3 bases at V and 10 bases at J, leaving 8 bases unmatched. The CDR3 has 14 residues. From germline, CDR1 is KGHSH and CDR2 LQKENI. In the authors' workflow: Quantification of nucleated cells was approximated via reference gene primer amplification. Clones were read by immunoSEQ multiplex PCR, and TCRdb kept only the in-frame ones, dropping some. D and trimming were read from the DNA, whereas the V and J calls and clone size are those reported in that table. The sample shows 250,000 to 350,000 clones, 75% to 90% of them seen only once. The receptor comes from a woman aged 55-75 years with acute or convalescent COVID-19. The source material was peripheral blood. V is TRBV18 and J is TRBJ2-1, with 8 bases fitting TRBD1. CDR3 nucleotides: TGTGCCAGCTCACCCCGGACAGGGCTTGACGAGCAGTTCTTC. Protein sequence: CASSPRTGLDEQFF.